Listed below are T cell receptor beta chains from one sample, sequenced in a study of cytomegalovirus exposure and HLA in healthy donors. Repertoires were generated with immunoSEQ multiplex PCR, while TCRdb's copy carries only in-frame clones and drops some. The top ten hold approximately 2.8% of the sample, which has about 160,000 clones, more than 65% seen once. Source material: PBMCs. The receptors here all came from a woman between 40 and 55 years old in good health and CMV-seropositive. CDR3s include the opening cysteine and the closing phenylalanine or tryptophan. Not every row has a clone size; where given, it reads once, few, many or a size class.

J gene: TRBJ2-2; clone size: -; V gene: TRBV5-4; CDR3 protein: CASSRRTGSPGELFF
J gene: TRBJ2-3; clone size: -; V gene: TRBV18; CDR3 protein: CASAQLAVTDTQYF
J gene: TRBJ2-3; clone size: -; V gene: TRBV19; CDR3 protein: CASSRQGGFADTQYF
J gene: TRBJ2-5; clone size: -; V gene: TRBV15; CDR3 protein: CATSSDRGGRETQYF
J gene: TRBJ2-5; clone size: -; V gene: TRBV5-1; CDR3 protein: CASSLAAGQVWRETQYF
J gene: TRBJ2-5; clone size: -; V gene: TRBV25-1; CDR3 protein: CASSEYRRGREETQYF
J gene: TRBJ2-5; clone size: -; V gene: TRBV5-1; CDR3 protein: CASSSTGGLQETQYF
J gene: TRBJ1-5; clone size: -; V gene: TRBV7-2; CDR3 protein: CASSFDSNNQPQHF
J gene: TRBJ2-7; clone size: few; V gene: TRBV5-6; CDR3 protein: CASSLAGTYEQYF
J gene: TRBJ1-1; clone size: -; V gene: TRBV7-9; CDR3 protein: CASSPSRGPEAFF
J gene: TRBJ2-5; clone size: -; V gene: TRBV7-9; CDR3 protein: CATRDQETQYF
J gene: TRBJ1-4; clone size: -; V gene: TRBV7-8; CDR3 protein: CASSLGISRNNEKLFF
J gene: TRBJ1-3; clone size: -; V gene: TRBV7-3; CDR3 protein: CASSASRGQSGNTIYF
J gene: TRBJ2-2; clone size: -; V gene: TRBV6-6; CDR3 protein: CASRGQGADTGELFF
J gene: TRBJ2-7; clone size: -; V gene: TRBV7-2; CDR3 protein: CASSLLRGGNAYEQYF
J gene: TRBJ2-1; clone size: -; V gene: TRBV7-2; CDR3 protein: CASSLGRGSSYNEQFF
J gene: TRBJ2-2; clone size: -; V gene: TRBV7-6; CDR3 protein: CASSPRPEGNTGELFF
J gene: TRBJ1-1; clone size: -; V gene: TRBV25-1; CDR3 protein: CASSKAGDSLAVAFF
J gene: TRBJ2-2; clone size: once; V gene: TRBV6-5; CDR3 protein: CASSGFGKDTGELFF
J gene: TRBJ2-3; clone size: few; V gene: TRBV10-3; CDR3 protein: CAIRTAGERDTQYF
J gene: TRBJ2-1; clone size: -; V gene: TRBV6-5; CDR3 protein: CASSTTSGAYNEQFF
J gene: TRBJ1-1; clone size: -; V gene: TRBV7-8; CDR3 protein: CASRPRVNTEAFF
J gene: TRBJ2-3; clone size: -; V gene: TRBV9; CDR3 protein: CATPRADTQYF
J gene: TRBJ2-7; clone size: -; V gene: TRBV6-1; CDR3 protein: CASSDASGSGEQYF
J gene: TRBJ2-3; clone size: -; V gene: TRBV7-9; CDR3 protein: CASSLALGQREDTQYF
J gene: TRBJ2-1; clone size: -; V gene: TRBV25-1; CDR3 protein: CASSGPIAGVSNEQFF
J gene: TRBJ2-7; clone size: few; V gene: TRBV5-1; CDR3 protein: CAPNYEQYF